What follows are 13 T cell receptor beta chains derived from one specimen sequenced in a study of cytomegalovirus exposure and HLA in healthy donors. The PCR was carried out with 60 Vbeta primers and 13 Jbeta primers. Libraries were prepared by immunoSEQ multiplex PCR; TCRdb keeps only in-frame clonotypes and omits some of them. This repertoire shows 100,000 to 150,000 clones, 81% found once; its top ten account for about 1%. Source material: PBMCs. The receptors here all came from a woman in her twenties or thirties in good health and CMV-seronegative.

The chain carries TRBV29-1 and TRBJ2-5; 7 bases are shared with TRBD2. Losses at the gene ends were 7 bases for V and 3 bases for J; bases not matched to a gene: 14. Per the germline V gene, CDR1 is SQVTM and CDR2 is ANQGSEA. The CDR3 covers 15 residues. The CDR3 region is CSALTMAGAEETQYF. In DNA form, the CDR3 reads TGCAGCGCCCTGACTATGGCGGGAGCCGAAGAGACCCAGTACTTC.

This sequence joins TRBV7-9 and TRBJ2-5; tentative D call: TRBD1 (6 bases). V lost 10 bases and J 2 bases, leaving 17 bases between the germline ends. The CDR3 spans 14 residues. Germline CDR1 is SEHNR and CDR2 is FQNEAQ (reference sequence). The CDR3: CATRPTGSQETQYF. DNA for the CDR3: TGTGCCACCAGACCGACAGGATCTCAAGAGACCCAGTACTTC. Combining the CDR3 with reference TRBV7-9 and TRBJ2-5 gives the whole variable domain DTGVSQNPRHKITKRGQNVTFRCDPISEHNRLYWYRQTLGQGPEFLTYFQNEAQLEKSRLLSDRFSAERPKGSFSTLEIQRTEQGDSAMYLCATRPTGSQETQYFGPGTRLLVL.

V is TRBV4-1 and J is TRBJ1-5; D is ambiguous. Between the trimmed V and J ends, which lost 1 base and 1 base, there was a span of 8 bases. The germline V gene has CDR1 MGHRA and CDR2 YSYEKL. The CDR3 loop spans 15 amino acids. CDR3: CASSQGGRSNQPQHF. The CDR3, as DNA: TGCGCCAGCAGCCAAGGAGGTCGGAGCAATCAGCCCCAGCATTTT.

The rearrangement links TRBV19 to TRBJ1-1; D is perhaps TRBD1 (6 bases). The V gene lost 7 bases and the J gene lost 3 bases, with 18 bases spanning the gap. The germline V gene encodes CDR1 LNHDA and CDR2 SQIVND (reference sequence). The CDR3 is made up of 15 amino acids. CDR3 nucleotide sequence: TGTGCCAGTACCCTAACCCCCCACAGGGACACTGAAGCTTTCTTT. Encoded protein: CASTLTPHRDTEAFF.

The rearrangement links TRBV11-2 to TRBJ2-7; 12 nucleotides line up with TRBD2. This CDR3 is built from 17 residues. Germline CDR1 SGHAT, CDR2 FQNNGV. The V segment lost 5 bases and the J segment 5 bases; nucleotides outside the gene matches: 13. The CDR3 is CASSAWGLAGGVDEQYF. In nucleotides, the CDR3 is TGTGCCAGCAGCGCTTGGGGCCTAGCGGGAGGGGTCGACGAGCAGTACTTC.

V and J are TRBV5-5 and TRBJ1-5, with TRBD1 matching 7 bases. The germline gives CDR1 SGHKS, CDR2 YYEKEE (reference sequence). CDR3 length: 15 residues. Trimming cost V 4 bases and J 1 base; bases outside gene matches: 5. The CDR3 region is CASSPDRASNQPQHF. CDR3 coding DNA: TGTGCCAGCAGCCCAGACAGGGCGAGCAATCAGCCCCAGCATTTT.

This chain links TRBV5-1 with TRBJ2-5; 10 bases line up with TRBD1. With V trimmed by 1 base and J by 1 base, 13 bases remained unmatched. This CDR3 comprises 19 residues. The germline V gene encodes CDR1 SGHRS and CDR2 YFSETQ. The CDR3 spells CASSLRSSGWDRGQETQYF. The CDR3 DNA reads TGCGCCAGCAGCTTGAGATCAAGTGGCTGGGACAGGGGCCAAGAGACCCAGTACTTC. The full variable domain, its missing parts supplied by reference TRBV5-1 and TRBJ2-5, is KAGVTQTPRYLIKTRGQQVTLSCSPISGHRSVSWYQQTPGQGLQFLFEYFSETQRNKGNFPGRFSGRQFSNSRSEMNVSTLELGDSALYLCASSLRSSGWDRGQETQYFGPGTRLLVL.

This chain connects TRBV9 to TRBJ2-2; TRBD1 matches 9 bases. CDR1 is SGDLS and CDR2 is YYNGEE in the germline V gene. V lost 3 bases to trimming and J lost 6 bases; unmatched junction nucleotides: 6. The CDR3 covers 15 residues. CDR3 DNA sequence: TGTGCCAGCAGCGCCGGGACAGGGATGGCCGGGGAGCTGTTTTTT. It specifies CASSAGTGMAGELFF.

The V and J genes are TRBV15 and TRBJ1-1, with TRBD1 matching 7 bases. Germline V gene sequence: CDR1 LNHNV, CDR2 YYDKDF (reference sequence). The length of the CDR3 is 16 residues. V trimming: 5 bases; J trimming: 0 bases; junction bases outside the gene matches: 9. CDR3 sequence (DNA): TGTGCCACCAGCTGGGACCGGGACAGAATGAACACTGAAGCTTTCTTT. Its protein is CATSWDRDRMNTEAFF.

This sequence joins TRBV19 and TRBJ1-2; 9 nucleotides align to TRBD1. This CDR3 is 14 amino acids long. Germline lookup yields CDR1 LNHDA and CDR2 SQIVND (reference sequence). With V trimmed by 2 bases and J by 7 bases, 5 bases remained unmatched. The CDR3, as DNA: TGTGCCAGTAGTATAAGGACAGGGGAAGGTGGCTACACCTTC. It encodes CASSIRTGEGGYTF. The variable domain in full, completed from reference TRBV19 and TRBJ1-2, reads DGGITQSPKYLFRKEGQNVTLSCEQNLNHDAMYWYRQDPGQGLRLIYYSQIVNDFQKGDIAEGYSVSREKKESFPLTVTSAQKNPTAFYLCASSIRTGEGGYTFGSGTRLTVV.

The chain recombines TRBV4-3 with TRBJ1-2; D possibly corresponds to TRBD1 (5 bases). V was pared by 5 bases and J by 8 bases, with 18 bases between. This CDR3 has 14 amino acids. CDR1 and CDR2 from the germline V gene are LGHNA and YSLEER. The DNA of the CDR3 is TGCGCCAGCAGCTCACGAGCGGGGCTCTACGGCTACACCTTC. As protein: CASSSRAGLYGYTF.

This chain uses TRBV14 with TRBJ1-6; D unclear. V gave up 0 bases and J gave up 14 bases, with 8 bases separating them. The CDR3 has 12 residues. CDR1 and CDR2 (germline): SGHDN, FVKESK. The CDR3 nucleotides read TGTGCCAGCAGCCAAGATCGCGTGGCCCTCCACTTT. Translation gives CASSQDRVALHF.

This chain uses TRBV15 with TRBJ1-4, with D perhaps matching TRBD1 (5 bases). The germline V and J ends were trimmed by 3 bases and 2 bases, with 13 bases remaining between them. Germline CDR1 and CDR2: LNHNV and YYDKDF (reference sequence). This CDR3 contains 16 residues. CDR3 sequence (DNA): TGTGCCACCAGCAGGGGCAGGGCGAGCACTAATGAAAAACTGTTTTTT. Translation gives CATSRGRASTNEKLFF.